A selection of T cell receptor beta chains follows, all from one sample in a study of cytotoxic CD8 clonotypes in ibrutinib-treated CLL. TCRdb keeps only in-frame clones here, not all; method: immunoSEQ multiplex PCR. The sample contains about 13,000 clones, 55% to 75% of which appear only once. This sample comprised PBMCs, obtained before ibrutinib treatment. These receptors were taken from a human donor with chronic lymphocytic leukemia. The conserved cysteine and the conserved F or W are not part of the CDR3 here. The D gene is left open where the match is weak.

j_gene,v_gene,d_gene,CDR3aa
TRBJ2-6,TRBV4-2,.,ASSQPQGSGANVLT
TRBJ2-7,TRBV7-8,TRBD2,ASSPPSGAYEQY
TRBJ2-1,TRBV9,.,ASTPGHNEQF
TRBJ1-4,TRBV30,.,AWSGGWRATNEKLF
TRBJ2-6,TRBV4-3,.,ASSQEQGTGANVLT
TRBJ2-1,TRBV7-2,TRBD2,ASSLSGAGGPEQF
TRBJ2-1,TRBV5-6,.,ASSLAVSGEQF
TRBJ1-5,TRBV6-5,TRBD1,ASSYTGVHQPQH
TRBJ1-1,TRBV19,.,ASSMGPHTEAF
TRBJ2-5,TRBV18,.,ASSPAPRGETQY
TRBJ2-3,TRBV7-2,.,ASSPDSATSTDTQY
TRBJ1-1,TRBV28,.,ASRRGVTEAF
TRBJ1-4,TRBV9,.,ASSPTGPEKLF
TRBJ1-1,TRBV28,.,ASSSQGGGGSEAF
TRBJ1-2,TRBV6-5,.,ASSFGATSYGYT
TRBJ2-1,TRBV4-3,TRBD1,ASSSRGTGSYNEQF
TRBJ2-5,TRBV2,.,ASSRDTKETQY
TRBJ2-1,TRBV7-3,.,ASSLIRQGKYNEQF
TRBJ2-3,TRBV5-1,.,ASSLGQDTDTQY
TRBJ2-4,TRBV6-1,TRBD2,ASSVLAGTPKNIQY
TRBJ1-5,TRBV15,.,ATKFASESNQPQH
TRBJ2-5,TRBV5-1,TRBD2,ASSPPGLAGVRGETQY
TRBJ2-1,TRBV7-6,TRBD2,ASSLVGGGARNEQF